The 20 T cell receptor beta chains below were found in one sample sequenced in a study of human T cells and chemical hapten exposure. TCRdb recomputed calls from the RACE reads with MiXCR, one row per CDR3 protein. The sample has hundreds of thousands of distinct CDR3 sequences, about 6% seen once; the top ten hold roughly 5.4%. The time point was: patch test 2, 6 weeks after DPC sensitization. As for treatment: therapeutic diphenylcyclopropenone sensitization with weekly scalp DPC. This specimen consisted of whole blood, obtained in connection with sensitization to the hapten diphenylcyclopropenone (DPC). The receptor source for this set is a woman between 18 and 29 years old with alopecia areata. Some clones in this sample may be carry-over from other donors' samples.

The CDR3 region is CASSLGLGLQETQYF. In DNA form, the CDR3 reads TGTGCCAGCAGCTTGGGGCTCGGGCTCCAAGAGACCCAGTACTTC. V gene TRBV5-5 combines with J gene TRBJ2-5; D is ambiguous. The V end lost 0 bases, the J end lost 1 base, and 10 bases lay between the germline ends. The CDR3 loop spans 15 amino acids. CDR1 SGHKS and CDR2 YYEKEE come from the germline V gene (reference sequence).

J is TRBJ1-5 and V is TRBV7-3; no firm D call. Trimming shortened V by 3 bases and J by 4 bases, and 13 bases separated the two germline ends. The CDR3 has 15 amino acids. Per the germline V gene, CDR1 is SGHTA and CDR2 is FQGTGA. The CDR3: CASSFSGSLNQPQHF. The CDR3 nucleotides are TGTGCCAGCAGCTTCTCCGGGAGCCTAAATCAGCCCCAGCATTTT.

This chain joins TRBV9 and TRBJ2-3; 7 positions match TRBD2. From germline, CDR1 is SGDLS and CDR2 YYNGEE. The V gene end was trimmed by 4 bases and the J gene end by 0 bases; junction bases not matched to a gene: 11. CDR3 length: 17 amino acids. DNA for the CDR3: TGTGCCAGCAGCCCCCGCGGGCTAGCGGACAGCACAGATACGCAGTATTTT. Translating it yields CASSPRGLADSTDTQYF.

The J gene is TRBJ2-3, the V gene TRBV5-1; TRBD2 aligns across 8 bases. Trimming removed 5 bases from V and 0 bases from J; junction bases left unmatched: 5. CDR3 length: 15 residues. CDR1 is SGHRS, CDR2 YFSETQ, per germline. CDR3 region: CASRLTSDSTDTQYF. The CDR3, as DNA: TGCGCCAGCAGGTTGACTAGCGATAGCACAGATACGCAGTATTTT. The variable domain in full, with the rest retrieved from reference TRBV5-1 and TRBJ2-3, is KAGVTQTPRYLIKTRGQQVTLSCSPISGHRSVSWYQQTPGQGLQFLFEYFSETQRNKGNFPGRFSGRQFSNSRSEMNVSTLELGDSALYLCASRLTSDSTDTQYFGPGTRLTVL.

In this sample, this clonotype turned up many times. The chain has TRBV11-2 and TRBJ2-5; 11 bases are shared with TRBD2. The CDR3 length is 16 residues. V lost 4 bases, J lost 5 bases, and 9 bases stayed unmatched. Germline V CDR1 and CDR2: SGHAT, FQNNGV. The DNA of the CDR3 is TGTGCCAGCAGCTCAATAGCGGGGGGGCCCCAGGAGACCCAGTACTTC. It is translated as CASSSIAGGPQETQYF.

V usage is TRBV6-2 or TRBV6-3 and J usage is TRBJ2-7, with D unclear. Per the germline V gene, CDR1 is MNHEY and CDR2 is SVGEGT. The germline V and J ends were trimmed by 4 bases and 2 bases, with 9 bases remaining between them. This CDR3 spans 13 amino acids. CDR3 in amino acids: CASSSWGTYEQYF. The DNA for the CDR3 is TGTGCCAGCAGTTCTTGGGGTACCTACGAGCAGTACTTC.

This clonotype showed up just a few times. The chain combines TRBV29-1 with TRBJ2-3; no firm D call. Trimming took 2 bases from V and 1 from J, leaving 4 bases between them. This CDR3 contains 12 residues. CDR1 is SQVTM and CDR2 is ANQGSEA in the germline V gene. The CDR3 spells CSVERGTDTQYF. For the CDR3, the DNA is TGCAGCGTTGAACGCGGCACAGATACGCAGTATTTT.

This clonotype appeared many times. The chain employs TRBV29-1 and TRBJ1-1, with TRBD1 matching over 11 bases. The CDR3 loop spans 13 amino acids. Trimming at V came to 3 bases and at J to 3 bases, leaving 0 bases not matched to a gene. Germline V gives CDR1 SQVTM, CDR2 ANQGSEA. CDR3 nucleotides: TGCAGCGTTGAGGGACAGGGGGACACTGAAGCTTTCTTT. Translated: CSVEGQGDTEAFF.

This clonotype was found a few times. The chain uses TRBV28 and TRBJ2-7; D possibly corresponds to TRBD2 (5 bases). The V and J ends lost 7 bases and 6 bases respectively, with 13 bases between them. Looked up from germline, CDR1 is MDHEN and CDR2 is SYDVKM. The CDR3 length is 12 residues. CDR3 sequence: CASTSSGVEQYF. Written as DNA, the CDR3 is TGTGCCAGCACCTCCTCCGGGGTCGAGCAGTACTTC.

This clonotype was seen only a few times. The chain joins TRBV29-1 to TRBJ2-1; no clear D. V was trimmed by 6 bases and J by 0 bases, leaving 9 bases between them. The CDR3 has 13 amino acids. Germline CDR1 SQVTM, CDR2 ANQGSEA. The CDR3 sequence: CSVNTASYNEQFF. The CDR3 coding sequence is TGCAGCGTGAACACGGCCTCCTACAATGAGCAGTTCTTC.

This clonotype has ten or more counts. The V gene is TRBV11-2, the J gene TRBJ1-4; D is undetermined. Germline values: CDR1 SGHAT, CDR2 FQNNGV. The germline V and J ends were trimmed by 0 bases and 10 bases, with 12 bases remaining between them. CDR3 size: 14 residues. CDR3 sequence: CASSLESGGGKLFF. The CDR3 coding sequence is TGTGCCAGCAGCTTAGAATCAGGTGGAGGAAAACTGTTTTTT.

This clonotype has a count of ten or more. The genes are TRBV28 and TRBJ1-4; weak D call: TRBD1 (5 bases). Trimming cost V 1 base and J 8 bases, with 14 bases left between them. There are 15 residues in the CDR3. Germline values: CDR1 MDHEN, CDR2 SYDVKM. Here the CDR3 DNA reads TGTGCCAGCAGTTTATTCGGACTTGGGACCGAAAAACTGTTTTTT. Translation: CASSLFGLGTEKLFF.

This clonotype was seen a handful of times. This chain connects TRBV14 to TRBJ1-3, with D perhaps matching TRBD1 (5 bases). The CDR3 covers 16 residues. Germline V gene sequence: CDR1 SGHDN, CDR2 FVKESK. V lost 1 base, J lost 0 bases, and 10 bases lay in between. The CDR3 nucleotides are TGTGCCAGCAGCCAAGTGTGGGACCCCTCTGGAAACACCATATATTTT. Protein: CASSQVWDPSGNTIYF.

This clonotype was detected a few times. CDR3 DNA sequence: TGCGCCAGCAGCTTACTGGGACTAGCGGGCGGGGAGCTGTTTTTT. This codes for CASSLLGLAGGELFF. The chain links TRBV5-1 to TRBJ2-2; 12 bases map to TRBD2. The germline gives CDR1 SGHRS, CDR2 YFSETQ. V was clipped by 2 bases and J by 7 bases; unmatched bases: 3. The CDR3 sequence is 15 residues long.

This clonotype was counted ten times or more. This sequence joins TRBV6-1 and TRBJ2-1; 9 bases align to TRBD1. The germline V gene has CDR1 MNHNS and CDR2 SASEGT. The junction had 5 bases not matched to a gene; V was cut back by 7 bases and J by 1 base. The CDR3 contains 15 residues. Here the CDR3 DNA reads TGTGCCAGCATCCTGGGGACAGGGTCCTACAATGAGCAGTTCTTC. Protein product: CASILGTGSYNEQFF.

This clonotype was counted many times. The rearrangement uses TRBV12-3 or TRBV12-4 and TRBJ1-4; TRBD1 aligns across 7 bases. Trimming at V came to 11 bases and at J to 3 bases, leaving 9 bases not matched to a gene. The CDR3 loop spans 14 amino acids. The CDR3, as DNA: TGTGCCGGACCTACAGGGGCGGCTAATGAAAAACTGTTTTTT. Translation gives CAGPTGAANEKLFF.

This chain connects TRBV6-2 or TRBV6-3 to TRBJ2-3; D gene uncertain. The CDR3 contains 12 residues. From germline, CDR1 is MNHEY and CDR2 SVGEGT. Trimming shortened V by 3 bases and J by 4 bases, and 5 bases separated the two germline ends. CDR3 bases: TGTGCCAGCAGTTATAACCCAGATACGCAGTATTTT. Encoded protein: CASSYNPDTQYF.

This clonotype came up many times. The chain joins TRBV5-1 to TRBJ1-2; D remains ambiguous. This CDR3 spans 17 amino acids. V gave up 4 bases and J gave up 4 bases, with 23 bases separating them. The germline gives CDR1 SGHRS, CDR2 YFSETQ. Written as DNA, the CDR3 is TGCGCCAGCAGCCCTCCCGACTACGTCGCCTATTCCTATGGCTACACCTTC. Its translation: CASSPPDYVAYSYGYTF.

This clonotype has at least ten counts. The chain employs TRBV5-5 and TRBJ1-2; 7 bases are shared with TRBD1. CDR1 is SGHKS, CDR2 YYEKEE, per germline (reference sequence). The CDR3 totals 16 residues. J gave up 7 bases and V 2 bases, and 14 bases lay outside the gene matches. CDR3 sequence (DNA): TGTGCCAGCAGCTTTGACTCCGGGACAGCGATTCCTGGCTACACCTTC. The encoded protein is CASSFDSGTAIPGYTF.

Here the CDR3 reads CASSWTFGNTIYF. The CDR3, as DNA: TGTGCCAGCAGTTGGACATTTGGAAACACCATATATTTT. The J gene is TRBJ1-3, the V gene TRBV7-9; D might be TRBD1 (5 bases). Germline V gene lookup returns CDR1 SEHNR and CDR2 FQNEAQ (reference sequence). This CDR3 is 13 amino acids long. Trimming removed 6 bases at V and 3 bases at J, with 9 bases between.